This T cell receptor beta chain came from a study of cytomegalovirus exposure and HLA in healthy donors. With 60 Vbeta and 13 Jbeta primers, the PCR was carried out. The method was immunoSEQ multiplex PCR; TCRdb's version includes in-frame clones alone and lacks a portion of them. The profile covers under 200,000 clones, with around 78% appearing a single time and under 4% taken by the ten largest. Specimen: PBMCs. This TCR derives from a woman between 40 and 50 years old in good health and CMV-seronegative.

CDR3 protein: CASSLEGRQETQYF. The CDR3 bases are TGCGCCAGCAGCTTGGAGGGGCGACAAGAGACCCAGTACTTC. This rearrangement joins TRBV5-1 to TRBJ2-5, with D perhaps TRBD1 (5 bases). CDR1 and CDR2 (germline): SGHRS, YFSETQ. V lost 0 bases to trimming and J lost 2 bases, with 8 bases between them. This CDR3 spans 14 amino acids.